This is a list of T cell receptor beta chains from one sample in a study of immune characterization of retroperitoneal liposarcoma. Via MiXCR, TCRdb re-called the PCR reads, giving one row per CDR3 protein. The table includes more than 10,000 distinct CDR3 sequences, 47% detected once. Sequencing was done on a sample of tumor tissue. Receptor source: a female donor with retroperitoneal liposarcoma. CDR3s include the opening cysteine and the closing phenylalanine or tryptophan. Fields, in order: J gene, D gene, clone size, V gene, CDR3 DNA, CDR3 protein. The D gene is left open where the match is weak. Part of the rows lack a size; the others show once, few, many or a class for expanded clones.

>TRBJ1-1|.|.|TRBV7-6
TGTGCCAGCAGCTTAGAGTACTACACTGAAGCTTTCTTT
CASSLEYYTEAFF
>TRBJ2-7|TRBD2|many|TRBV7-2
TGTGCCAGCAGCAAGAGAGCGGGAGCGCTATACAATGAGCAGTACTTC
CASSKRAGALYNEQYF
>TRBJ2-7|.|medium-sized|TRBV6-1
TGTGCCAGCAGCACATGGGGCGAGCAGTACTTC
CASSTWGEQYF
>TRBJ2-7|.|many|TRBV12-3/TRBV12-4
TGTGCCAGCAGTCCCGGCAGGGGGGTATCCTACGAGCAGTACTTC
CASSPGRGVSYEQYF
>TRBJ1-5|TRBD1|few|TRBV6-1
TGTGCCAGCAGTACGGACAGGGCGGGCAATCAGCCCCAGCATTTT
CASSTDRAGNQPQHF
>TRBJ2-3|TRBD2|many|TRBV6-1
TGTGCCAGCAGACAGGGAAGCGGGAGGGGCGATACGCAGTATTTT
CASRQGSGRGDTQYF
>TRBJ2-1|.|medium-sized|TRBV7-9
TGTGCCAGCACCTTTACCGGGAGTGACAATGAGCAGTTCTTC
CASTFTGSDNEQFF
>TRBJ2-7|.|.|TRBV5-3
TGTGCCAGCAGCTTGGAGCATTCCTCCAGCGAGCAGTACTTC
CASSLEHSSSEQYF
>TRBJ2-7|.|.|TRBV7-4
TGTGCCAGCAGCCCCGCTCTAGGGAAAAATGAGCAGTACTTC
CASSPALGKNEQYF
>TRBJ2-3|TRBD2|many|TRBV12-3/TRBV12-4
TGTGCCAGCAGTTTCAGCGGGGGGACAGATACGCAGTATTTT
CASSFSGGTDTQYF
>TRBJ2-5|TRBD1|.|TRBV27
TGTGCCAGCAGTTTAGGGCCCGGGACAGGGGTAGTCTTC
CASSLGPGTGVVF
>TRBJ2-2|.|few|TRBV7-3
TGTGCCAGCAGCCTCTCAGGGGGGAGTTCGAGGGAGCTGTTTTTT
CASSLSGGSSRELFF
>TRBJ2-1|.|.|TRBV27
TGTGCCAGCAGTCCACTGGGACTTGCCGATGAGCAGTTCTTC
CASSPLGLADEQFF
>TRBJ1-1|TRBD1|.|TRBV12-3/TRBV12-4
TGTGCCAGCAGTCGTCCGGGACAGGGGACGACTGAAGCTTTCTTT
CASSRPGQGTTEAFF
>TRBJ2-2|TRBD1|.|TRBV6-1
TGTGCCAGCATTCAGAGACAGGGGGTGGGGACCGGGGAGCTGTTTTTT
CASIQRQGVGTGELFF
>TRBJ2-3|.|.|TRBV6-1
TGTGCCAGCAGTGAATCCATATCTACAGATACGCAGTATTTT
CASSESISTDTQYF
>TRBJ2-1|TRBD2|.|TRBV7-6
TGTTCCATCAGCCCTCGGACTAGCGGCAACAATGAGCAGTTCTTC
CSISPRTSGNNEQFF
>TRBJ2-4|TRBD2|few|TRBV6-1
TGTGCCAGCAGTGCGGGACTAGCGGGAGGTGTCATTCAGTACTTC
CASSAGLAGGVIQYF
>TRBJ2-5|TRBD2|.|TRBV7-2
TGTGCCAGCAGCTCGGGACTAGCGGACCAAGAGACCCAGTACTTC
CASSSGLADQETQYF
>TRBJ2-1|.|.|TRBV10-2
TGCGCCAGCAGTGGAGGCAGGGAGAAGAATGAGCAGTTCTTC
CASSGGREKNEQFF
>TRBJ2-5|.|few|TRBV12-3/TRBV12-4
TGTGCCAGCAGACCCCGGACTTCACAGGAGACCCAGTACTTC
CASRPRTSQETQYF
>TRBJ2-1|.|few|TRBV6-1
TGTGCCAGCAGACTCATCGGGACTGACAATGAGCAGTTCTTC
CASRLIGTDNEQFF
>TRBJ2-4|TRBD1|.|TRBV6-6
TGTGCCAGCAGTTACCCGGGACAGAAGAAGTTCAAAAACATTCAGTACTTC
CASSYPGQKKFKNIQYF
>TRBJ1-2|.|few|TRBV6-1
TGTGCCAGCAGTGAAGCGGGTCCCCTTTCTAACTATGGCTACACCTTC
CASSEAGPLSNYGYTF
>TRBJ2-7|TRBD1|.|TRBV27
TGTGCCAGCAGTTTGGGGTACGGGACAGGGCACGAGCAGTACTTC
CASSLGYGTGHEQYF
>TRBJ2-2|TRBD2|.|TRBV12-3/TRBV12-4
TGTGCCAGCAGGGGACTAGCGGGAGCGAACACCGGGGAGCTGTTTTTT
CASRGLAGANTGELFF
>TRBJ2-1|TRBD1|.|TRBV6-1
TGTGCCAGCAGACTTGGGACAGGTGGGTTCTACGAGCAGTTCTTC
CASRLGTGGFYEQFF